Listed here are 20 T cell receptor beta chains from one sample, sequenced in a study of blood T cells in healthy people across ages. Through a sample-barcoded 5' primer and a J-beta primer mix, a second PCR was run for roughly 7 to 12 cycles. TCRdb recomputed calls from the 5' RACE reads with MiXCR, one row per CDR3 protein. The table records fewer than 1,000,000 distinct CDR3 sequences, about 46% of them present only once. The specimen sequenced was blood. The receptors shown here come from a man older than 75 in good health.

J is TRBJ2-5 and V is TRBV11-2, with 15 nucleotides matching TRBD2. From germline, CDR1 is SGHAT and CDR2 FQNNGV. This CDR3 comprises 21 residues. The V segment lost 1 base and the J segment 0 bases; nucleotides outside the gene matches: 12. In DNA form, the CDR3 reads TGTGCCAGCAGCTTAGTTCGGCCGGGACTAGCGGGAGGTTGGGACCAAGAGACCCAGTACTTC. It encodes CASSLVRPGLAGGWDQETQYF.

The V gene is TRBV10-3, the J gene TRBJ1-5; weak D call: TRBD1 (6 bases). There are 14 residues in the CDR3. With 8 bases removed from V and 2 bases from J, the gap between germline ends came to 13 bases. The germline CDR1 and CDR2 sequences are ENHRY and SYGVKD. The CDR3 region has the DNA TGTGCCATCTCGGGGGGCGGCGGCAATCAGCCCCAGCATTTT. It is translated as CAISGGGGNQPQHF.

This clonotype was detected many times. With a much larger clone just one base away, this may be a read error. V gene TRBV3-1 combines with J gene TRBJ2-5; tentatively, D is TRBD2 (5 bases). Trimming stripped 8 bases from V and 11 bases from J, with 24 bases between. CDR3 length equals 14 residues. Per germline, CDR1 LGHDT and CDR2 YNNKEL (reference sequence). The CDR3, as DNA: TGTGCCAGCTCGGCGGGTCCAGTGGAGAATGAGCAGTACTTC. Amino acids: CASSAGPVENEQYF.

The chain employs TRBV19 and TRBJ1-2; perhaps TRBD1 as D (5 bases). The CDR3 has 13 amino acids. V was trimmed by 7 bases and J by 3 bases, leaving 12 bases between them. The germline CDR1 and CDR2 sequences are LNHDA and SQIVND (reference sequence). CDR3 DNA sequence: TGTGCCAGTACAGGGACTTCCGACTATGGCTACACCTTC. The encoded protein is CASTGTSDYGYTF.

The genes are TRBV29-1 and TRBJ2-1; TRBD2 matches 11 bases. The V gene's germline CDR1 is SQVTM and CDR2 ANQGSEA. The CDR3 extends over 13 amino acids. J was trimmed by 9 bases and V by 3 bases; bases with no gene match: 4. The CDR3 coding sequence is TGCAGCGTTGAGGCACTAGCGGGAGTTGAGCAGTTCTTC. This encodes CSVEALAGVEQFF.

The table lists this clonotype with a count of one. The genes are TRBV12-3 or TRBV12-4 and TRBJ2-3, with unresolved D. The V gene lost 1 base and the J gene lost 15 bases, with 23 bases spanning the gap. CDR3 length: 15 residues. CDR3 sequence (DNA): TGTGCCAGCAGTTTAGGCGGAGTAAGCGCAGATATGCAATATTTT. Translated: CASSLGGVSADMQYF.

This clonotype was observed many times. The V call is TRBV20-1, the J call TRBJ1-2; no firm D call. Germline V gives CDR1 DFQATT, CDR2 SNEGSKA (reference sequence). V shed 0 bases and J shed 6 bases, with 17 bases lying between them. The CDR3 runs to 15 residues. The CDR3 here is CSARDQSTSGDGYTF. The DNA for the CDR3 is TGCAGTGCTAGAGATCAGAGCACGTCTGGTGATGGCTACACCTTC.

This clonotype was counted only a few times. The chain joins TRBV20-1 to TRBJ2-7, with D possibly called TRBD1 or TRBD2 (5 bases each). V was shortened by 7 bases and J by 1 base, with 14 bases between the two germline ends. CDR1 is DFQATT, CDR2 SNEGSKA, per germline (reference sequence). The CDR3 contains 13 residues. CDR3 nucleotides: TGCAGTGGGGGACCCAGCCTATCCTACGAGCAGTACTTC. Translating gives CSGGPSLSYEQYF.

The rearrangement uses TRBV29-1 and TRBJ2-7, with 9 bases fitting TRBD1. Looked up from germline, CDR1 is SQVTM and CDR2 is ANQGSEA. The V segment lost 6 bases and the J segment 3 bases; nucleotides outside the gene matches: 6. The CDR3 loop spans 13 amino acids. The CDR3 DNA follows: TGCAGCGTCGCACCGGGACAGGGCTACGAGCAGTACTTC. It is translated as CSVAPGQGYEQYF.

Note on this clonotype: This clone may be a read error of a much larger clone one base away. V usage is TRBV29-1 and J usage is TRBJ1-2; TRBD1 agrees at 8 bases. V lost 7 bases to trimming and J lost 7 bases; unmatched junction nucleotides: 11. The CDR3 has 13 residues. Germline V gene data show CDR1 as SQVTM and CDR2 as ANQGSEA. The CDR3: CSALADRESGYTF. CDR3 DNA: TGCAGCGCCCTAGCGGACAGGGAGAGTGGCTACACCTTC.

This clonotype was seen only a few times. The DNA for the CDR3 is TGTGCCAGCAGCTTAGTAGCGGGACAAAGAAATTCACCCCTCCACTTT. This encodes CASSLVAGQRNSPLHF. The chain uses TRBV7-2 and TRBJ1-6, with a possible D match to TRBD1 (6 bases). Trimming pared 1 base from V and 7 bases from J, leaving 14 bases between. Germline V gives CDR1 SGHTA, CDR2 FQGNSA. The CDR3 consists of 16 residues.

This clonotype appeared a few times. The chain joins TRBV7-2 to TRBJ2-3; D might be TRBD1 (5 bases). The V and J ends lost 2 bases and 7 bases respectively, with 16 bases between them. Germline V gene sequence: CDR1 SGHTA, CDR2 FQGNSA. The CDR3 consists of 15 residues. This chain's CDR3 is CASSLSQGIRYTQYF. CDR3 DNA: TGTGCCAGCAGCTTAAGCCAGGGAATACGTTATACGCAGTATTTT.

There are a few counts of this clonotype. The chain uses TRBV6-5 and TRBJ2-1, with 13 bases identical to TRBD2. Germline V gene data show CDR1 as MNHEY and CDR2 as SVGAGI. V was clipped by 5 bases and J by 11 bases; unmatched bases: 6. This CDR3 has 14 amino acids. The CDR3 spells CASSPPGLAGKQFF. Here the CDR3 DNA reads TGTGCCAGCAGTCCACCGGGACTAGCGGGAAAGCAGTTCTTC.

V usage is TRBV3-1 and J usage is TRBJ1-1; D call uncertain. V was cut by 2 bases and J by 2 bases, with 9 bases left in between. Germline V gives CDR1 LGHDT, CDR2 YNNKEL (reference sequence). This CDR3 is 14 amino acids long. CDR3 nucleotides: TGTGCCAGCAGCCAAAGTATAAGCAACACTGAAGCTTTCTTT. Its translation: CASSQSISNTEAFF.

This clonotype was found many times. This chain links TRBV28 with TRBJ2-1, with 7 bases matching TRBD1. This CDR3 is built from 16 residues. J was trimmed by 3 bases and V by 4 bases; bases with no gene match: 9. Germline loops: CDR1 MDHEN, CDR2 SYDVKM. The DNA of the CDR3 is TGTGCCAGCAGTTCTCTGACCAGGGGGATCTACAATGAGCAGTTCTTC. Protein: CASSSLTRGIYNEQFF.

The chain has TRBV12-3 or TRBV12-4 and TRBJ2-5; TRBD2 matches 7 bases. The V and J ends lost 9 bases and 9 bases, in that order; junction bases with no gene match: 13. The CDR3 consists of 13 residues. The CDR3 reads CASRLGGEGPQYF. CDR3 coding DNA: TGTGCCAGTCGCCTTGGCGGGGAGGGGCCCCAGTACTTC.

The CDR3 nucleotides read TGTGCCAGCAGTTTAGAGGGACACGGGTTCGAGCAGTACTTC. This encodes CASSLEGHGFEQYF. The chain carries TRBV6-2 or TRBV6-3 and TRBJ2-7, with a tentative D call TRBD1 (6 bases). Germline V lookup: CDR1 MNHEY, CDR2 SVGEGT. The CDR3 runs to 14 residues. Deletions cut 4 bases from V and 6 bases from J, with 16 bases between.

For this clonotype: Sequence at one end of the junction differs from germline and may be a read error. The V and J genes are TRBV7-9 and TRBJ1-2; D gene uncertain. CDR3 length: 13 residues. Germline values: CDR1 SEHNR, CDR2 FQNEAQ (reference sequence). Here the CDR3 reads CARSPQSSSGYTF. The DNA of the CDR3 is TGTGCCCGCAGCCCTCAATCCAGTTCTGGCTACACCTTC.

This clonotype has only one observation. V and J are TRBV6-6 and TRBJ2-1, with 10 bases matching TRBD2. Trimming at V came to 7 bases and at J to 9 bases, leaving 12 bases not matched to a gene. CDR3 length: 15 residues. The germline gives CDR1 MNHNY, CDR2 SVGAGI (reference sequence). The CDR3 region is CASTLSGRASGEQFF. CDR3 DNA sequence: TGTGCCAGCACCTTGAGCGGGAGGGCCTCGGGTGAGCAGTTCTTC.

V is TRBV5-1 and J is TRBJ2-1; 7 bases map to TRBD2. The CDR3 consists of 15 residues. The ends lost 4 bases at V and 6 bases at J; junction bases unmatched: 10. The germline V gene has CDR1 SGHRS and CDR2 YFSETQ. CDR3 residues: CASSGGTTKGNEQFF. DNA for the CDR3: TGCGCCAGCAGCGGCGGGACTACCAAGGGCAATGAGCAGTTCTTC.